The 8 T cell receptor beta chains reported below all come from one sample, sequenced in a study of cytomegalovirus exposure and HLA in healthy donors. Researchers ran the PCR with 60 Vbeta and 13 Jbeta primers. Profiled with immunoSEQ multiplex PCR; TCRdb holds only in-frame clones, not every one. The sample carries about 120,000 clones, 75% recorded once. The sample comprised PBMCs. These receptor sequences come from a woman aged 40 to 49 in good health and CMV-seropositive.

The sample holds a few counts of this clone. The chain joins TRBV18 to TRBJ2-7; 7 bases match TRBD1. Trimming removed 4 bases from V and 5 bases from J; junction bases left unmatched: 5. The CDR3 length is 13 residues. Germline V CDR1 and CDR2: KGHSH, LQKENI. CDR3 coding DNA: TGTGCCAGCTCACAGTCAGGGACAGACGAGCAGTACTTC. This translates into CASSQSGTDEQYF.

This clone occurred a few times. This chain uses TRBV2 with TRBJ1-2; 9 nucleotides line up with TRBD1. The CDR3 runs 15 residues. Trimming cost V 4 bases and J 8 bases; bases outside gene matches: 11. In germline, CDR1 is SNHLY, CDR2 FYNNEI. The CDR3: CASSAGLGDREGYTF. CDR3 DNA sequence: TGTGCCAGCAGTGCTGGGCTCGGGGACAGGGAAGGCTACACCTTC.

V and J are TRBV19 and TRBJ1-2; TRBD1 is a possible D gene (6 bases). V lost 7 bases and J lost 7, with 22 bases in between. The CDR3 runs 15 residues. The germline V gene encodes CDR1 LNHDA and CDR2 SQIVND (reference sequence). CDR3: CASNRDTGTLFGYTF. The CDR3 region has the DNA TGTGCCAGTAATCGGGATACCGGGACACTCTTTGGCTACACCTTC.

This chain uses TRBV5-1 with TRBJ2-1, with D tentatively TRBD1 (5 bases). CDR1 SGHRS and CDR2 YFSETQ come from the germline V gene. Trimming removed 4 bases at V and 5 bases at J, with 22 bases between. This CDR3 is built from 17 residues. The CDR3 DNA sequence: TGCGCCAGCAGCGTCAGGGCCAGTAGCAGTAGGGACAATGAGCAGTTCTTC. Its protein product is CASSVRASSSRDNEQFF.

This clone was detected a few times. The rearrangement uses TRBV12-5 and TRBJ1-1; D perhaps matches TRBD1 (6 bases). Germline V CDR1 and CDR2: LGHNT, FRNRAP. This CDR3 region has 13 residues. The germline V and J ends were trimmed by 10 bases and 6 bases, with 18 bases remaining between them. The CDR3 DNA follows: TGTGCTACCATCGGGCAGGGGAAGGCTGAAGCTTTCTTT. Its translation is CATIGQGKAEAFF.

V is TRBV4-3 and J is TRBJ1-1; D is perhaps TRBD1 (5 bases). CDR3 length: 14 amino acids. Germline V gene lookup returns CDR1 LGHNA and CDR2 YSLEER. V was shortened by 1 base and J by 5 bases, with 11 bases between the two germline ends. The CDR3 coding sequence is TGCGCCAGCAGCCAAGGCGGGGGGGTTACTGAAGCTTTCTTT. Its translation: CASSQGGGVTEAFF.

The rearrangement links TRBV29-1 to TRBJ2-7; D gene unclear. V lost 0 bases to trimming and J lost 1 base, with 7 bases between them. CDR1 is SQVTM and CDR2 is ANQGSEA in the germline V gene. This CDR3 has 13 amino acids. CDR3 protein: CSVEDSESYEQYF. CDR3 nucleotide sequence: TGCAGCGTTGAAGATTCGGAGTCCTACGAGCAGTACTTC.

The chain links TRBV28 to TRBJ1-2; tentatively, D is TRBD1 (5 bases). Per germline, CDR1 MDHEN and CDR2 SYDVKM. Trimming cost V 5 bases and J 4 bases, with 11 bases left between them. The CDR3 has 13 amino acids. The CDR3 nucleotides are TGTGCCAGCAGTACTGGGGCGCTCTATGGCTACACCTTC. Protein sequence: CASSTGALYGYTF.